This T cell receptor (beta chain) was identified during a study of blood T cell repertoires in COVID-19. Turning to the study itself: The United States, Italy and Spain supplied acute and convalescent COVID-19 samples. Nucleic acid was either cDNA or gDNA, and it came from T cells, B-cell-depleted T cells, or PBMCs.

Original handling: Estimated nucleated cell counts came from reference gene primer amplification. The method was immunoSEQ multiplex PCR; TCRdb's version includes in-frame clones alone and lacks a portion of them. For V, J and clone size, that table is used; D and trimming come from the DNA. The data contain 80,000 to 100,000 clones, over 70% of them singletons. The germline V gene has CDR1 ENHRY and CDR2 SYGVKD. CDR3 length equals 15 residues. J lost 3 bases, V lost 4 bases, and 4 bases had no gene match. Sequencing was carried out using peripheral blood. This sequence originates from a man between 60 and 75 years old with acute or convalescent COVID-19. The chain couples TRBV10-3 to TRBJ2-3; 10 nucleotides match TRBD2. For the CDR3, the DNA is TGTGCCATCAGTGTAGCGGGAGGAAAAACAGATACGCAGTATTTT. This codes for CAISVAGGKTDTQYF.